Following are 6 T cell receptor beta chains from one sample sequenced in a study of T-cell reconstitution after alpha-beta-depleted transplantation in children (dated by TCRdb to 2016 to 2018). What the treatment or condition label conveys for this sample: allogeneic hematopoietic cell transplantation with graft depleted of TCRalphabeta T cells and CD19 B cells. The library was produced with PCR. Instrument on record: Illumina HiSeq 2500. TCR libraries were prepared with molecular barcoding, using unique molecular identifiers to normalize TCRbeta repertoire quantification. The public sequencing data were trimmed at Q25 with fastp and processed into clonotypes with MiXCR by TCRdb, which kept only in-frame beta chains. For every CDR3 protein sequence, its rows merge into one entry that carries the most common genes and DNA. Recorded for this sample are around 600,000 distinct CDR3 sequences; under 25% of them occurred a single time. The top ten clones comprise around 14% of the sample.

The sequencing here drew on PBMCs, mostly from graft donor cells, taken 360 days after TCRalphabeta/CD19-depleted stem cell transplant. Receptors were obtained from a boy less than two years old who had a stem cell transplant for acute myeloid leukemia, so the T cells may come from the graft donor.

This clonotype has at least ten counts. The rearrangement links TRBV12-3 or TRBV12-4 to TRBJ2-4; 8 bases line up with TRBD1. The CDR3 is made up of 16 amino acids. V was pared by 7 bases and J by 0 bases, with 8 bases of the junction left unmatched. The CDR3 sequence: CASTPDRDLAKNIQYF. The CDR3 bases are TGTGCCAGCACCCCGGACAGGGACCTAGCCAAAAACATTCAGTACTTC.

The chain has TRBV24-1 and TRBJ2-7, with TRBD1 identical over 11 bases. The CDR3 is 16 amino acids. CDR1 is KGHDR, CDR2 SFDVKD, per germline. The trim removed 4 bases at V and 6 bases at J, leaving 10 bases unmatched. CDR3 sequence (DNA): TGTGCCACCAGTGAGTACGGGACAGGGGGAACCGGCGAGCAGTACTTC. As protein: CATSEYGTGGTGEQYF.

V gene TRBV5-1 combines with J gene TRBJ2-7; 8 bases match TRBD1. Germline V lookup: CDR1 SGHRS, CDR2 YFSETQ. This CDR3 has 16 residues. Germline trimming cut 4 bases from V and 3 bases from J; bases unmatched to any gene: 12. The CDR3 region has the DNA TGCGCCAGCAGCCCGGGGACAGGCTATACTGACTACGAGCAGTACGTC. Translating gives CASSPGTGYTDYEQYV.

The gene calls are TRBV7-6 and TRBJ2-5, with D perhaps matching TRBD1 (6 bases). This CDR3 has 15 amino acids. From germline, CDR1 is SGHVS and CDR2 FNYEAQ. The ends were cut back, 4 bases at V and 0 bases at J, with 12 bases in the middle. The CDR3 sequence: CASSSPGQYQETQYF. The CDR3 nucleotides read TGTGCCAGCAGCTCCCCAGGACAGTACCAAGAGACCCAGTACTTC.

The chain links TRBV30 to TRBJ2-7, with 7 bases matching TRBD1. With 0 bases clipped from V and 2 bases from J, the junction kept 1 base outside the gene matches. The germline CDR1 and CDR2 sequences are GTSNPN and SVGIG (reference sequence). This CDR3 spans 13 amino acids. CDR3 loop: CAWSVQGPYEQYF. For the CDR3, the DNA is TGTGCCTGGAGTGTACAGGGGCCCTACGAGCAGTACTTC.

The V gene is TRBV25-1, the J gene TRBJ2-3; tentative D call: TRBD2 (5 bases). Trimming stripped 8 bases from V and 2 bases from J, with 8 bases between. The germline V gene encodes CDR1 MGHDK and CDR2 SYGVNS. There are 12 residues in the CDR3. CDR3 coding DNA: TGTGCCAGCCAGCGGAACACAGATACGCAGTATTTT. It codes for CASQRNTDTQYF.